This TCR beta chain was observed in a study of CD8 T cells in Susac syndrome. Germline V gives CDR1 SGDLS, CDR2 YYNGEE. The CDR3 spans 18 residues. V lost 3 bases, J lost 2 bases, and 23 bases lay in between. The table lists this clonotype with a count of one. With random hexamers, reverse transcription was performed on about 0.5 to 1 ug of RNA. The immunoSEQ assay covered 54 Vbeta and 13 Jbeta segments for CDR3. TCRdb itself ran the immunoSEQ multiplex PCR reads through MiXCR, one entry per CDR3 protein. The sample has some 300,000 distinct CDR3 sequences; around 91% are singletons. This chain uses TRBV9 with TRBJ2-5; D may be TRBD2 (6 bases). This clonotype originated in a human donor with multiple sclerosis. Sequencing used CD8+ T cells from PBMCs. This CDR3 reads CASSAHPGETSSQETQYF. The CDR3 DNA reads TGTGCCAGCAGCGCCCACCCCGGGGAGACTAGTTCACAAGAGACCCAGTACTTC.